Below, 14 T cell receptor beta chains from the same sample are listed, as sequenced in a study of T cells in lung cancer brain metastases. Clones were sequenced by immunoSEQ multiplex PCR, and TCRdb holds only the in-frame ones, with some missing. This sample carries more than 1,000 clones, roughly 86% of them seen once, and the ten largest clones take approximately 17%. Sample: tumor tissue from a brain metastasis. The receptors shown here come from a woman in her fifties or sixties with non-small cell lung cancer that had spread to the brain.

This chain joins TRBV27 and TRBJ1-1; maybe TRBD1 (5 bases). With 3 bases removed from V and 0 bases from J, the gap between germline ends came to 11 bases. CDR3 length: 15 residues. CDR1 and CDR2 from the germline V gene are MNHEY and SMNVEV (reference sequence). The DNA of the CDR3 is TGTGCCAGCAGTTTTTCTGAGGACATGAACACTGAAGCTTTCTTT. Encoded protein: CASSFSEDMNTEAFF.

The chain recombines TRBV5-5 with TRBJ1-5, with D maybe TRBD1 (5 bases). Germline CDR1 is SGHKS and CDR2 is YYEKEE (reference sequence). CDR3 size: 13 residues. Trimming stripped 4 bases from V and 7 bases from J, with 12 bases between. CDR3 in amino acids: CASSPGGEQPQHF. The CDR3 DNA follows: TGTGCCAGCAGCCCCGGAGGGGAGCAGCCCCAGCATTTT.

V is TRBV5-1 and J is TRBJ2-1; perhaps TRBD1 as D (6 bases). V dropped 2 bases and J dropped 5 bases, with 14 bases sitting between them. Germline loops: CDR1 SGHRS, CDR2 YFSETQ. CDR3 size: 15 residues. The CDR3 sequence is CASSLTGKANNEQFF. The CDR3 DNA reads TGCGCCAGCAGCTTAACAGGGAAAGCGAACAATGAGCAGTTCTTC.

This clone was seen a single time. The J gene is TRBJ2-3, the V gene TRBV5-1, with 12 bases matching TRBD2. This CDR3 is 15 amino acids long. Germline V gene data show CDR1 as SGHRS and CDR2 as YFSETQ. The trim removed 0 bases at V and 4 bases at J, leaving 0 bases unmatched. This CDR3 is CASSLGLAGADTQYF. DNA for the CDR3: TGCGCCAGCAGCTTGGGACTAGCGGGGGCAGATACGCAGTATTTT.

The gene calls are TRBV19 and TRBJ2-3; D gene ambiguous. This CDR3 comprises 16 residues. CDR1 LNHDA and CDR2 SQIVND come from the germline V gene (reference sequence). V was trimmed by 5 bases and J by 5 bases, leaving 20 bases between them. CDR3 sequence reads: CASSSITSYGGDTQYF. DNA of the CDR3: TGTGCCAGTAGTTCAATCACCTCTTACGGCGGAGATACGCAGTATTTT.

The chain links TRBV28 to TRBJ1-3, with 7 positions matching TRBD1. After removal of 3 bases from V and 0 bases from J, the junction contained 5 bases not matched to a gene. Germline V lookup: CDR1 MDHEN, CDR2 SYDVKM. The CDR3 covers 16 residues. CDR3 bases: TGTGCCAGCAGTTTTGGGGGACAGATCTCTGGAAACACCATATATTTT. Translated: CASSFGGQISGNTIYF. Based on the CDR3 plus reference TRBV28 and TRBJ1-3, the full variable domain is DVKVTQSSRYLVKRTGEKVFLECVQDMDHENMFWYRQDPGLGLRLIYFSYDVKMKEKGDIPEGYSVSREKKERFSLILESASTNQTSMYLCASSFGGQISGNTIYFGEGSWLTVV.

V usage is TRBV29-1 and J usage is TRBJ2-1; D perhaps matches TRBD1 (6 bases). Trimming pared 7 bases from V and 1 base from J, leaving 20 bases between. This CDR3 has 16 residues. Germline-derived CDR1 and CDR2 are SQVTM and ANQGSEA. The CDR3 DNA reads as TGCAGCGAGTCAGTGATAGGGGGTAGGTCCTACAATGAGCAGTTCTTC. It is translated as CSESVIGGRSYNEQFF.

V gene TRBV29-1 combines with J gene TRBJ2-1; 10 bases line up with TRBD2. Germline lookup yields CDR1 SQVTM and CDR2 ANQGSEA. The V and J ends lost 1 base and 9 bases, in that order; junction bases with no gene match: 30. The CDR3 has 22 residues. CDR3 DNA sequence: TGCAGCGTTGAAGCCAGGACTAGCGGAGTCCGAGGGATTCTTCGGTCGCCGGGTGAGCAGTTCTTC. It encodes CSVEARTSGVRGILRSPGEQFF.

The chain couples TRBV6-1 to TRBJ2-1; TRBD2 matches at 12 bases. V lost 4 bases to trimming and J lost 4 bases; unmatched junction nucleotides: 2. The germline CDR1 and CDR2 sequences are MNHNS and SASEGT. The CDR3 has 15 amino acids. The CDR3: CASSGTSGMYNEQFF. The CDR3 DNA is TGTGCCAGCAGTGGGACTAGCGGGATGTACAATGAGCAGTTCTTC.

In its sample, this clone was seen a few times. The sample contains more than one DNA sequence encoding this CDR3. The CDR3 spells CASSLAPSGNLYEQYF. The DNA for the CDR3 is TGTGCCAGCAGCTTAGCCCCTAGCGGGAACCTCTACGAGCAGTACTTC. V usage is TRBV7-6 and J usage is TRBJ2-7; 9 nucleotides align to TRBD2. CDR1 is SGHVS and CDR2 is FNYEAQ in the germline V gene. The CDR3 spans 16 residues. V gave up 0 bases and J gave up 3 bases; unmatched junction bases: 6.

Note on this clone: An end of the junction does not agree with germline; a read error may underlie this. The chain joins TRBV5-1 to TRBJ1-2; 7 positions agree with TRBD1. The CDR3 is 17 amino acids. Germline CDR1 and CDR2: SGHRS and YFSETQ. The CDR3 coding sequence is TGCGCCAGTAGCTATGGACAGGCTATTGTTCCAAACTATGGCTACACCTTC. The encoded protein is CASSYGQAIVPNYGYTF.

The V gene is TRBV10-2, the J gene TRBJ1-3; 7 bases align to TRBD1. This CDR3 region has 14 residues. V lost 6 bases and J lost 6; bases outside the gene matches: 8. The V gene's germline CDR1 is WSHSY and CDR2 SAAADI. This chain's CDR3 is CASRGDSATNTIYF. DNA for the CDR3: TGCGCCAGCAGAGGGGACAGCGCTACAAACACCATATATTTT.

The chain carries TRBV5-1 and TRBJ2-3; D is undetermined. Trimming stripped 4 bases from V and 2 bases from J, with 14 bases between. CDR1 SGHRS and CDR2 YFSETQ come from the germline V gene. The CDR3 has 15 residues. CDR3 sequence reads: CASSPRILLTDTQYF. The CDR3 DNA follows: TGCGCCAGCAGCCCGCGTATCCTCCTCACAGATACGCAGTATTTT.

The rearrangement links TRBV6-1 to TRBJ2-6; D unresolved. V lost 4 bases, J lost 0 bases, and 4 bases lay in between. From germline, CDR1 is MNHNS and CDR2 SASEGT. The CDR3 has 14 residues. The CDR3: CASSVNSGANVLTF. CDR3 coding DNA: TGTGCCAGCAGTGTTAACTCTGGGGCCAACGTCCTGACTTTC.